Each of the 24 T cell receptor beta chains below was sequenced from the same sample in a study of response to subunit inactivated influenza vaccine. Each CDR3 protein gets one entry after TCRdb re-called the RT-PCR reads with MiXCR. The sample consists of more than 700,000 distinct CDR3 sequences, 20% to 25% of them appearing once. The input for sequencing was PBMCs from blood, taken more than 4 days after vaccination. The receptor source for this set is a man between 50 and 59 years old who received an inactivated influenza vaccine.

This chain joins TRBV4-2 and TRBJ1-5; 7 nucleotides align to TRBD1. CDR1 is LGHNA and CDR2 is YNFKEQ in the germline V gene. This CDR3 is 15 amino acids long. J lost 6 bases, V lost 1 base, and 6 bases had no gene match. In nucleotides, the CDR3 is TGTGCCAGCAGCCAAGTCGACAGGGAAGGTCAGCCCCAGCATTTT. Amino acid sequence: CASSQVDREGQPQHF.

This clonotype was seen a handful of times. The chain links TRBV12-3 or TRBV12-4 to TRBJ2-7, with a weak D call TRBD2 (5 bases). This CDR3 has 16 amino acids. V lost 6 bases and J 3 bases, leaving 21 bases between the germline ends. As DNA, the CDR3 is TGTGCCAGCAGCCACCAGCGAGGAGGAGCAGACTACGAGCAGTACTTC. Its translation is CASSHQRGGADYEQYF.

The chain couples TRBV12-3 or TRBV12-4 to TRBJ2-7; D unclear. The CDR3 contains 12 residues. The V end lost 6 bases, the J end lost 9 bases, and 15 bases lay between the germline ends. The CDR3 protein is CASSRTPTGQYF. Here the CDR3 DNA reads TGTGCCAGCAGCAGGACCCCTACGGGGCAGTACTTC.

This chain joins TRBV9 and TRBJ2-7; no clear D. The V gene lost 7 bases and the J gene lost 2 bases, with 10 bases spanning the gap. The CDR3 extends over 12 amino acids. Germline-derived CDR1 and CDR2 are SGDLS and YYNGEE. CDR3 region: CASGRSPYEQYF. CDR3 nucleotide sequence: TGTGCCAGCGGACGCTCCCCCTACGAGCAGTACTTC. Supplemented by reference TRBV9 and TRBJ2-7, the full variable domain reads DSGVTQTPKHLITATGQRVTLRCSPRSGDLSVYWYQQSLDQGLQFLIQYYNGEERAKGNILERFSAQQFPDLHSELNLSSLELGDSALYFCASGRSPYEQYFGPGTRLTVT.

CDR3: CASSWGLAGANTQYF. CDR3 DNA: TGTGCCAGCAGCTGGGGACTAGCGGGAGCTAATACGCAGTATTTT. The chain links TRBV5-5 to TRBJ2-3; 14 bases align to TRBD2. The V segment lost 3 bases and the J segment 7 bases; nucleotides outside the gene matches: 4. This CDR3 is 15 amino acids long. The germline CDR1 and CDR2 sequences are SGHKS and YYEKEE (reference sequence).

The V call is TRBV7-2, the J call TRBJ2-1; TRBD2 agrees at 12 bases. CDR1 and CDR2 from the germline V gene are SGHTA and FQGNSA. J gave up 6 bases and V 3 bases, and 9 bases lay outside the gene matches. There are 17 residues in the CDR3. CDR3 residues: CASSLRLLAGGGNEQFF. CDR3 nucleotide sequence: TGTGCCAGCAGCTTGCGACTCCTAGCGGGAGGGGGCAATGAGCAGTTCTTC.

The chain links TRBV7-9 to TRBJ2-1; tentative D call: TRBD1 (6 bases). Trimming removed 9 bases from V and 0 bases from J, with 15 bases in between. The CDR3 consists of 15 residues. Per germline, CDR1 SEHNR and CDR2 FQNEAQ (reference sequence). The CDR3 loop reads CASTIRQVSYNEQFF. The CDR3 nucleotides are TGTGCCAGTACCATCCGACAGGTCTCCTACAATGAGCAGTTCTTC.

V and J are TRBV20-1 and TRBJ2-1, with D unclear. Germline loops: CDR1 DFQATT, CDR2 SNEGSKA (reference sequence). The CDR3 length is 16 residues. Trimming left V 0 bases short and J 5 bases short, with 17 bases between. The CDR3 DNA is TGCAGTGCTAGAGATCTGGACCACCTTTACCACAATGAGCAGTTCTTC. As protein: CSARDLDHLYHNEQFF.

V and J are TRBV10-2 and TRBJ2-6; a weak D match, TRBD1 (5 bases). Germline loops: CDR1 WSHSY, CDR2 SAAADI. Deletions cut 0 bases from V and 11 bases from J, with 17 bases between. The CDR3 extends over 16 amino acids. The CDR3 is CASSESGLGPSDVLTF. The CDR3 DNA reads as TGCGCCAGCAGTGAGTCAGGATTGGGGCCCAGCGACGTCCTGACTTTC.

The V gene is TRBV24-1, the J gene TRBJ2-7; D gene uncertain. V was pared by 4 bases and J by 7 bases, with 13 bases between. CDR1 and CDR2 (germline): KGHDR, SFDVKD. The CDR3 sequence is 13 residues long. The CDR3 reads CATSDLSAREQYF. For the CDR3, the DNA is TGTGCCACCAGTGACCTGAGTGCGAGGGAGCAGTACTTC.

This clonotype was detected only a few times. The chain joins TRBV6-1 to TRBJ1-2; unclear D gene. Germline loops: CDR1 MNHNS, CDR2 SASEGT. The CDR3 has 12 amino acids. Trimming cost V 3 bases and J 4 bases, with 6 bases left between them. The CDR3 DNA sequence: TGTGCCAGCAGTGACTGGACCTATGGCTACACCTTC. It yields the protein CASSDWTYGYTF.

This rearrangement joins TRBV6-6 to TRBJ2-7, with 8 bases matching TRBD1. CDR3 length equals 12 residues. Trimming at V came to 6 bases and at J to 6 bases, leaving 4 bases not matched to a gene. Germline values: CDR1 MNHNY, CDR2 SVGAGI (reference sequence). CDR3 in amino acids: CASRSTGVEQYF. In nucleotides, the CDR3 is TGTGCCAGCAGATCGACAGGGGTCGAGCAGTACTTC.

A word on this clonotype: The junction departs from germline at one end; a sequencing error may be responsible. CDR3 sequence reads: CAGSLVLGAEAFF. The CDR3 DNA reads as TGTGCCGGCAGCTTAGTGTTGGGGGCGGAGGCTTTCTTT. The chain couples TRBV7-2 to TRBJ1-1; a weak D match, TRBD1 (6 bases). Germline CDR1 SGHTA, CDR2 FQGNSA. There are 13 residues in the CDR3.

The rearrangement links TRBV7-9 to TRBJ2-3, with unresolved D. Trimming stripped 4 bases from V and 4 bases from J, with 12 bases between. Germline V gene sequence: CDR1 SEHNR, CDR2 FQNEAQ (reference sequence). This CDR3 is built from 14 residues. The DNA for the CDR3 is TGTGCCAGCAGCTCTGACCTCACCCCAGATACGCAGTATTTT. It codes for CASSSDLTPDTQYF.

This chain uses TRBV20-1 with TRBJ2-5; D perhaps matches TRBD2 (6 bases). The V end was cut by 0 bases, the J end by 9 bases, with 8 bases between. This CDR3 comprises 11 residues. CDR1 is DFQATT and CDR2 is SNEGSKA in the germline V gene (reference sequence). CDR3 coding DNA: TGCAGTGCTAGAGACGGGGGACCCCAGTACTTC. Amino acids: CSARDGGPQYF.

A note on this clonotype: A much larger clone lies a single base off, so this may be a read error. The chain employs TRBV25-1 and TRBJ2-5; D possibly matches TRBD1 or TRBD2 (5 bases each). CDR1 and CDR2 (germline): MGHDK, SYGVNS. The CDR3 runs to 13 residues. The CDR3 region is CAGSDGGSETQYF. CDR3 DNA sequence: TGTGCCGGCAGTGATGGGGGTTCAGAGACCCAGTACTTC.

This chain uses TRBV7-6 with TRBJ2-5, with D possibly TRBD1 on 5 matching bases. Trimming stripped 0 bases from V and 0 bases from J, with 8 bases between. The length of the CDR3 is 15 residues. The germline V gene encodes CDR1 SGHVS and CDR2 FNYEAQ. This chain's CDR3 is CASSLASGYQETQYF. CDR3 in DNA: TGTGCCAGCAGCTTAGCCTCAGGGTACCAAGAGACCCAGTACTTC.

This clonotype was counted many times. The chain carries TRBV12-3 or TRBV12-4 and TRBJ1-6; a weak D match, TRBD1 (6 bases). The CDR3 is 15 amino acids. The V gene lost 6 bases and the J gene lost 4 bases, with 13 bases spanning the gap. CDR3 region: CASSKGGSYNSPLHF. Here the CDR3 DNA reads TGTGCCAGCAGCAAGGGGGGGAGTTATAATTCACCCCTCCACTTT.

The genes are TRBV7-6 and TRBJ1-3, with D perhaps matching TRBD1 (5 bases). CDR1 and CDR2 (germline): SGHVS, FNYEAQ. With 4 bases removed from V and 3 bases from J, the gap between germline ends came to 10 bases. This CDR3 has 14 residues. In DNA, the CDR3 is TGTGCCAGCAGCTCGAGGGACGGTGGAAACACCATATATTTT. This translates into CASSSRDGGNTIYF.

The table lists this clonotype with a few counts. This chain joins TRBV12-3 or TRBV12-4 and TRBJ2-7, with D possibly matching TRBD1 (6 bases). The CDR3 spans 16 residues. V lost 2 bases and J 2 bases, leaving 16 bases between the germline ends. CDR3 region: CASSLKGTGPTYEQYF. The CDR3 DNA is TGTGCCAGCAGTTTAAAAGGAACAGGGCCCACCTACGAGCAGTACTTC.

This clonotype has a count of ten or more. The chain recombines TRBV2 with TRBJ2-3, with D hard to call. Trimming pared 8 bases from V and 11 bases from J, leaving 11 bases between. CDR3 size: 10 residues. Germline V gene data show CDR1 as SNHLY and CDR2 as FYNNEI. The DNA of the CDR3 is TGTGCCAGCCAGTTAAGTAGGCAGTATTTT. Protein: CASQLSRQYF.

The CDR3 region has the DNA TGTGCCAGCACCCCCGCGTGGGCAGATACGCAGTATTTT. This translates into CASTPAWADTQYF. The V call is TRBV12-3 or TRBV12-4, the J call TRBJ2-3, with D hard to call. Trimming removed 7 bases at V and 4 bases at J, with 12 bases between. This CDR3 has 13 residues.

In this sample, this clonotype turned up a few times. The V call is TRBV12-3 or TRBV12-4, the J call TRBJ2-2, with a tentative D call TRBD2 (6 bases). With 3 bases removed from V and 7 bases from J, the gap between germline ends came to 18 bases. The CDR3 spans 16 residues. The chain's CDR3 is CASSFVGGFGNGELFF. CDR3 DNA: TGTGCCAGCAGTTTTGTGGGGGGTTTCGGAAACGGGGAGCTGTTTTTT.

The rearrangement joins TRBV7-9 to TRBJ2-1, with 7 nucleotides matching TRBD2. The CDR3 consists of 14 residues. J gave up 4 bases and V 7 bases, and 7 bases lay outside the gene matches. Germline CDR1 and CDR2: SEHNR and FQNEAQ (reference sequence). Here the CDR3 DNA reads TGTGCCAGCACGGGGGGTAGCAGATACAATGAGCAGTTCTTC. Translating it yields CASTGGSRYNEQFF.